This TCR beta chain was observed in a study of cytomegalovirus exposure and HLA in healthy donors. Germline-derived CDR1 and CDR2 are SGDLS and YYNGEE. Trimming took 0 bases from V and 3 from J, leaving 9 bases between them. This CDR3 comprises 14 residues. Primers: 60 Vbeta forward and 13 Jbeta reverse. The assay was immunoSEQ multiplex PCR, and TCRdb's table has in-frame clones only and misses some. Counted here are about 98,000 clones, 75% to 90% occurring once; the ten biggest clones make up just over 2.5%. A remark on this clone: The antigen is unknown.

Notes on the study in general: Fewer N-insertions (relative to the approximately 700-donor mean) were reportedly seen in an Asian-associated ancestry cluster in a later analysis.

Sequencing was done on a sample of PBMCs. The sequence was obtained from a man aged 35 to 55 in good health and CMV-seronegative. The genes are TRBV9 and TRBJ1-2, with D maybe TRBD1 (5 bases). CDR3 nucleotide sequence: TGTGCCAGCAGCGTAGCACAGGCCCACTATGGCTACACCTTC. This sequence encodes CASSVAQAHYGYTF.